This T cell receptor beta chain appears in the sequencing data of a study of T cell repertoires in cytomegalovirus infection. Study-wide results and limits: The ex vivo response was dominated by HLA-C-restricted CMV-specific TCR beta clonotypes. People with CMV and the relevant HLA were identified by cumulative public TCR beta family frequency.

The CDR3 totals 15 residues. Germline values: CDR1 SGHVS, CDR2 FQNEAQ. V was pared by 6 bases and J by 1 base, with 14 bases between. TCRdb ran MiXCR on the reads and lists one entry per CDR3 protein. The table lists 640,000 or so distinct CDR3 sequences, 33% of them singletons, with roughly 18% in the top ten. This clonotype showed up just a few times. Its antigen is as yet unknown. The sequence came from a human donor in good health (CMV status not recorded). Some clones in this sample may be carry-over from other donors' samples. Sample: cultured PBMCs, taken from culture after CMV antigen stimulation. The rearrangement links TRBV7-8 to TRBJ2-3, with TRBD2 as a possible D gene (6 bases). The CDR3 DNA reads TGTGCCAGCAGTTTCGCGACTAGGGGCACAGATACGCAGTATTTT. Translating gives CASSFATRGTDTQYF.